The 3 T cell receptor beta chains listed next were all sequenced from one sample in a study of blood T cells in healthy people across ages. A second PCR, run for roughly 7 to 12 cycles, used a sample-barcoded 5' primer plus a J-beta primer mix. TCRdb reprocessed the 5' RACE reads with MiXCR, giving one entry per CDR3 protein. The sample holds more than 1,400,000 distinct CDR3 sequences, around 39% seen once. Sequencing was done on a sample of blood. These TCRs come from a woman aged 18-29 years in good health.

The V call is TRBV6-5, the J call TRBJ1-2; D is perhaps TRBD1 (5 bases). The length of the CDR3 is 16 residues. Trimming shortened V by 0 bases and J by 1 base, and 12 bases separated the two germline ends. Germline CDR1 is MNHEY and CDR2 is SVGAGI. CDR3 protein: CASSYSGDGDNYGYTF. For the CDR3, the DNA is TGTGCCAGCAGTTACTCCGGGGACGGGGATAACTATGGCTACACCTTC.

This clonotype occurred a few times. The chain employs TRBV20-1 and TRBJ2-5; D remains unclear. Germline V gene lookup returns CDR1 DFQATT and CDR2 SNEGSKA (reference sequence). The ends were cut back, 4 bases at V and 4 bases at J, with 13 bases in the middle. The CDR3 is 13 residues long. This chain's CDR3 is CSAMSPNGETQYF. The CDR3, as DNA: TGCAGTGCTATGAGTCCCAACGGAGAGACCCAGTACTTC.

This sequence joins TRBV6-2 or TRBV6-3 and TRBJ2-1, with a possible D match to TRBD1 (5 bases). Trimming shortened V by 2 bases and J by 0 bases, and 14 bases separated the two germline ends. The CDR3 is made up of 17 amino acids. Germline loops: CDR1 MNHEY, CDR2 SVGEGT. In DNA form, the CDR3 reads TGTGCCAGCAGTTACGTCCAGGGCCGTTCCTCCTACAATGAGCAGTTCTTC. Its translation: CASSYVQGRSSYNEQFF.